The 20 T cell receptor beta chains presented below share a single source sample, sequenced in a study of blood T cell repertoires in COVID-19. Clones were sequenced by immunoSEQ multiplex PCR, and TCRdb holds only the in-frame ones, with some missing. The sample records about 240,000 clones, approximately 90% being singletons. The specimen was peripheral blood. The source of these receptors is a man aged 60 to 75 who had recovered from COVID-19.

The CDR3: CASSPDSFLGNTIYF. In nucleotides, the CDR3 is TGTGCCAGCAGTCCTGACAGTTTTCTTGGAAACACCATATATTTT. The chain is built from TRBV2 and TRBJ1-3; D may be TRBD1 (5 bases). The CDR3 runs to 15 residues. With 5 bases removed from V and 3 bases from J, the gap between germline ends came to 14 bases. Germline lookup yields CDR1 SNHLY and CDR2 FYNNEI.

This clone was found a few times. CDR3 amino acids: CASSYSWGLRAEAFF. The CDR3 DNA is TGTGCCAGCAGTTACAGTTGGGGTCTCAGGGCTGAAGCTTTCTTT. The chain employs TRBV6-5 and TRBJ1-1; a possible D gene is TRBD1 (5 bases). Trimming removed 2 bases from V and 6 bases from J, with 16 bases in between. The CDR3 length is 15 residues. Germline CDR1 MNHEY, CDR2 SVGAGI.

CDR3 in amino acids: CASRPQGPNQPQHF. In DNA form, the CDR3 reads TGTGCCAGCAGACCACAGGGACCTAATCAGCCCCAGCATTTT. The chain employs TRBV6-5 and TRBJ1-5; maybe TRBD1 (6 bases). The CDR3 is 14 residues long. Germline V gene data show CDR1 as MNHEY and CDR2 as SVGAGI. V shed 6 bases and J shed 4 bases, with 13 bases lying between them.

The chain joins TRBV5-1 to TRBJ2-2, with a weak D call TRBD1 (5 bases). The CDR3 is made up of 15 amino acids. Germline CDR1 SGHRS, CDR2 YFSETQ. V lost 0 bases to trimming and J lost 5 bases, with 11 bases between them. This chain's CDR3 is CASSLARTTTGELFF. CDR3 coding DNA: TGCGCCAGCAGCTTGGCTCGGACAACTACCGGGGAGCTGTTTTTT.

The rearrangement links TRBV5-1 to TRBJ1-6, with TRBD1 identical over 8 bases. The CDR3 has 16 residues. The junction had 9 bases not matched to a gene; V was cut back by 0 bases and J by 10 bases. Germline V gene lookup returns CDR1 SGHRS and CDR2 YFSETQ. The CDR3 reads CASSLVGQGVRSPLHF. CDR3 in DNA: TGCGCCAGCAGCTTGGTAGGACAGGGAGTACGGTCACCCCTCCACTTT.

This chain connects TRBV18 to TRBJ2-3, with 8 positions matching TRBD2. The CDR3 consists of 16 residues. V was clipped by 4 bases and J by 2 bases; unmatched bases: 8. From germline, CDR1 is KGHSH and CDR2 LQKENI. This CDR3 reads CASSLSGLDYTDTQYF. The CDR3, as DNA: TGTGCCAGCTCACTATCGGGACTAGACTACACAGATACGCAGTATTTT.

The rearrangement uses TRBV6-6 and TRBJ2-2; D remains ambiguous. V lost 5 bases, J lost 0 bases, and 4 bases lay in between. Per the germline V gene, CDR1 is MNHNY and CDR2 is SVGAGI (reference sequence). This CDR3 has 13 amino acids. CDR3 loop: CASSTTNTGELFF. For the CDR3, the DNA is TGTGCCAGCAGTACAACGAACACCGGGGAGCTGTTTTTT.

This sequence joins TRBV6-5 and TRBJ2-5; D perhaps matches TRBD1 (6 bases). This CDR3 has 14 amino acids. CDR1 and CDR2 from the germline V gene are MNHEY and SVGAGI. V was pared by 6 bases and J by 4 bases, with 15 bases between. The CDR3 reads CASRLQGSRETQYF. Written as DNA, the CDR3 is TGTGCCAGCAGGCTACAGGGAAGTAGAGAGACCCAGTACTTC.

The chain couples TRBV13 to TRBJ2-7; 8 positions agree with TRBD1. In germline, CDR1 is PRHDT, CDR2 FYEKMQ (reference sequence). Trimming cost V 8 bases and J 5 bases; bases outside gene matches: 5. This CDR3 is 12 amino acids long. In DNA form, the CDR3 reads TGTGCCAGCGGACAGGGATTTAACGAGCAGTACTTC. This translates into CASGQGFNEQYF.

This chain connects TRBV10-1 to TRBJ2-3; 7 bases map to TRBD1. Losses at the gene ends were 4 bases for V and 1 base for J; bases not matched to a gene: 8. Per germline, CDR1 WNHNN and CDR2 SYGVQD (reference sequence). There are 16 residues in the CDR3. CDR3 region: CASSAPDRLGTDTQYF. The DNA of the CDR3 is TGCGCCAGCAGTGCCCCGGACAGGCTTGGCACAGATACGCAGTATTTT.

The chain combines TRBV4-1 with TRBJ1-3, with D possibly matching TRBD1 (5 bases). The V end lost 4 bases, the J end lost 8 bases, and 18 bases lay between the germline ends. CDR3 size: 15 residues. Germline CDR1 MGHRA, CDR2 YSYEKL. CDR3 protein: CASSPGRVGGDTIYF. The CDR3 DNA reads as TGCGCCAGCAGCCCCGGACGGGTTGGGGGGGACACCATATATTTT.

V and J are TRBV7-6 and TRBJ2-6; D is ambiguous. Germline V gives CDR1 SGHVS, CDR2 FNYEAQ. The CDR3 is 16 amino acids. The V end lost 1 base, the J end lost 1 base, and 8 bases lay between the germline ends. The CDR3 coding sequence is TGTGCCAGCAGCTTAGGACTCGGGTCTGGGGCCAACGTCCTGACTTTC. Encoded protein: CASSLGLGSGANVLTF.

The chain employs TRBV6-5 and TRBJ2-1; D is unresolved. The V and J ends lost 2 bases and 0 bases respectively, with 8 bases between them. CDR1 MNHEY and CDR2 SVGAGI come from the germline V gene. The CDR3 is 15 amino acids. CDR3 sequence: CASSYADSSYNEQFF. DNA for the CDR3: TGTGCCAGCAGTTACGCGGATTCCTCCTACAATGAGCAGTTCTTC.

This chain joins TRBV19 and TRBJ2-1; a possible D gene is TRBD1 (7 bases). This CDR3 is built from 13 residues. The V gene lost 0 bases and the J gene lost 12 bases, with 12 bases spanning the gap. The germline V gene has CDR1 LNHDA and CDR2 SQIVND (reference sequence). CDR3 bases: TGTGCCAGTAGTATAGATGGGCAGGGGGGGCAGTTCTTC. It codes for CASSIDGQGGQFF.

The chain combines TRBV18 with TRBJ1-6; no clear D. Trimming took off 1 base at V and 7 bases at J, with 8 bases between the two ends. CDR1 and CDR2 from the germline V gene are KGHSH and LQKENI. The CDR3 covers 14 residues. In DNA form, the CDR3 reads TGTGCCAGCTCACCACAGACGGGGAATTCACCCCTCCACTTT. It translates to CASSPQTGNSPLHF.

The chain is built from TRBV3-1 (or the pseudogene TRBV3-2) and TRBJ1-3; perhaps TRBD1 as D (5 bases). The V end was cut by 4 bases, the J end by 2 bases, with 9 bases between. This CDR3 is 14 amino acids long. Germline V gene lookup returns CDR1 LGHDT and CDR2 YNNKEL (reference sequence). For the CDR3, the DNA is TGTGCCAGCAGCCCGGGACTTACTGGAAACACCATATATTTT. Translated: CASSPGLTGNTIYF.

The V call is TRBV11-2, the J call TRBJ2-7; TRBD1 is a possible D gene (8 bases). Germline CDR1 is SGHAT and CDR2 is FQNNGV. V was trimmed by 5 bases and J by 9 bases, leaving 23 bases between them. The CDR3 runs 15 residues. CDR3: CASSLDGPYRGGQYV. The DNA for the CDR3 is TGTGCCAGCAGCCTCGACGGGCCCTACAGGGGGGGGCAGTACGTC.

The rearrangement joins TRBV11-2 to TRBJ2-1; 13 bases map to TRBD2. Germline trimming cut 2 bases from V and 6 bases from J; bases unmatched to any gene: 10. CDR1 is SGHAT and CDR2 is FQNNGV in the germline V gene. The CDR3 is 18 residues long. The CDR3 region is CASSLRTSGGPSGNEQFF. Written as DNA, the CDR3 is TGTGCCAGCAGCTTACGGACTAGCGGGGGTCCGAGCGGCAATGAGCAGTTCTTC.

The J gene is TRBJ2-4, the V gene TRBV23-1; 9 bases map to TRBD1. TRBV23-1 is an open reading frame, and its role is uncertain. V gave up 5 bases and J gave up 2 bases; unmatched junction bases: 7. This CDR3 region has 16 residues. For the CDR3, the DNA is TGCGCCAGCAGTTATCCGGGACAGGGCTCCAAAAACATTCAGTACTTC. Translation gives CASSYPGQGSKNIQYF.

The V call is TRBV2, the J call TRBJ2-2; TRBD2 matches 8 bases. Looked up from germline, CDR1 is SNHLY and CDR2 is FYNNEI. This CDR3 has 15 amino acids. The V and J ends lost 7 bases and 1 base, in that order; junction bases with no gene match: 5. CDR3 residues: CASILSGGNTGELFF. CDR3 nucleotide sequence: TGTGCCAGCATTCTCAGCGGGGGGAACACCGGGGAGCTGTTTTTT.